This is a list of T cell receptor beta chains from one sample in a study of blood T cell repertoires in COVID-19. Libraries were prepared by immunoSEQ multiplex PCR; TCRdb keeps only in-frame clonotypes and omits some of them. The sample shows 250,000 or so clones, 80% to 85% of them seen only once. Sequenced: peripheral blood. These receptor sequences come from a woman aged 40 to 50 who had recovered from COVID-19. Both conserved end residues are part of each CDR3. Each record gives: CDR3 length, D gene, clone size, V gene, J gene, CDR3 DNA, CDR3 protein. A D gene is named only where the DNA matches it firmly. Expanded clones are given a class, and other clones once, few, many or no size at all.

CDR3 length: 18
D gene: NA
clone size: NA
V gene: TRBV9
J gene: TRBJ1-3
CDR3 DNA: TGTGCCAGCAGCTCCTCCCACGACAGCCCCACTCTTGGAAACACCATATATTTT
CDR3 protein: CASSSSHDSPTLGNTIYF

CDR3 length: 14
D gene: NA
clone size: NA
V gene: TRBV7-9
J gene: TRBJ2-7
CDR3 DNA: TGTGCCAGCAGCCAATTCGGTAGCTCCTACGAGCAGTACTTC
CDR3 protein: CASSQFGSSYEQYF

CDR3 length: 16
D gene: NA
clone size: once
V gene: TRBV19
J gene: TRBJ1-2
CDR3 DNA: TGTGCCAGTAGTATAGAAGGACCAGGGCTAGGCTATGGCTACACCTTC
CDR3 protein: CASSIEGPGLGYGYTF

CDR3 length: 15
D gene: TRBD1
clone size: NA
V gene: TRBV11-2
J gene: TRBJ1-2
CDR3 DNA: TGTGCCAGCAGCTCGAGGACAGGGCCCTCCTATGGCTACACCTTC
CDR3 protein: CASSSRTGPSYGYTF

CDR3 length: 14
D gene: NA
clone size: NA
V gene: TRBV5-1
J gene: TRBJ2-1
CDR3 DNA: TGCGCCAGCAGCAACGGTGACAGGCTCAATGAGCAGTTCTTC
CDR3 protein: CASSNGDRLNEQFF

CDR3 length: 12
D gene: NA
clone size: few
V gene: TRBV3-1/TRBV3-2
J gene: TRBJ1-2
CDR3 DNA: TGTGCCAGCAGCCTTACAGGGAAAGGCTACACCTTC
CDR3 protein: CASSLTGKGYTF

CDR3 length: 15
D gene: TRBD1
clone size: NA
V gene: TRBV5-1
J gene: TRBJ1-6
CDR3 DNA: TGCGCCAGCAGCTGGAGGACAGGGGCAAATTCACCCCTCCACTTT
CDR3 protein: CASSWRTGANSPLHF

CDR3 length: 16
D gene: NA
clone size: NA
V gene: TRBV28
J gene: TRBJ2-7
CDR3 DNA: TGTGCCAGCAGTTTAAGGCCGGGGATTAGCGCCTACGAGCAGTACTTC
CDR3 protein: CASSLRPGISAYEQYF

CDR3 length: 18
D gene: NA
clone size: NA
V gene: TRBV13
J gene: TRBJ2-6
CDR3 DNA: TGTGCCAGCAGCTTGATGTACCAGGCCCCCTCTGGGGCCAACGTCCTGACTTTC
CDR3 protein: CASSLMYQAPSGANVLTF

CDR3 length: 12
D gene: NA
clone size: NA
V gene: TRBV28
J gene: TRBJ1-1
CDR3 DNA: TGTGCCAGCTCGCGGGGGGCTAATGAAGCTTTCTTT
CDR3 protein: CASSRGANEAFF

CDR3 length: 16
D gene: TRBD1
clone size: NA
V gene: TRBV19
J gene: TRBJ1-4
CDR3 DNA: TGTGCCAGTTCCGGGACAGGGCGAGTGGGTAATGAAAAACTGTTTTTT
CDR3 protein: CASSGTGRVGNEKLFF

CDR3 length: 13
D gene: NA
clone size: NA
V gene: TRBV4-1
J gene: TRBJ2-3
CDR3 DNA: TGCGCCAGCAGCCAATCGCGCCTAGATACGCAGTATTTT
CDR3 protein: CASSQSRLDTQYF

CDR3 length: 13
D gene: TRBD1
clone size: NA
V gene: TRBV12-3/TRBV12-4
J gene: TRBJ1-3
CDR3 DNA: TGTGCCAGCAGTCCGACAGGGAAGAACACCATATATTTT
CDR3 protein: CASSPTGKNTIYF

CDR3 length: 13
D gene: NA
clone size: NA
V gene: TRBV5-6
J gene: TRBJ1-2
CDR3 DNA: TGTGCCAGCAGCACCTCGGGGAAGAGGGGCTACACCTTC
CDR3 protein: CASSTSGKRGYTF

CDR3 length: 15
D gene: NA
clone size: NA
V gene: TRBV27
J gene: TRBJ2-1
CDR3 DNA: TGTGCCAGCAGTTTATTCGGCAGGGCTTCAAATGAGCAGTTCTTC
CDR3 protein: CASSLFGRASNEQFF

CDR3 length: 11
D gene: NA
clone size: NA
V gene: TRBV24-1
J gene: TRBJ1-4
CDR3 DNA: TGTGCCACCGGGGAGGGAGAAAAACTGTTTTTT
CDR3 protein: CATGEGEKLFF

CDR3 length: 16
D gene: TRBD2
clone size: NA
V gene: TRBV7-2
J gene: TRBJ2-1
CDR3 DNA: TGTGCCAGCAGCTTACTAGCGGGGGGGCTATACAATGAGCAGTTCTTC
CDR3 protein: CASSLLAGGLYNEQFF

CDR3 length: 16
D gene: TRBD1
clone size: NA
V gene: TRBV5-4
J gene: TRBJ2-2
CDR3 DNA: TGTGCCAGCAGCTTGGAGACAGGGCGGAACACCGGGGAGCTGTTTTTT
CDR3 protein: CASSLETGRNTGELFF

CDR3 length: 15
D gene: TRBD1
clone size: NA
V gene: TRBV5-1
J gene: TRBJ1-1
CDR3 DNA: TGCGCCAGCAAATTCCGGGCCACAGGGGAGACTGAAGCTTTCTTT
CDR3 protein: CASKFRATGETEAFF

CDR3 length: 15
D gene: NA
clone size: NA
V gene: TRBV4-1
J gene: TRBJ1-5
CDR3 DNA: TGCGCCAGCAGCCAAGATCCAGGGATCAATCAGCCCCAGCATTTT
CDR3 protein: CASSQDPGINQPQHF

CDR3 length: 13
D gene: NA
clone size: NA
V gene: TRBV10-3
J gene: TRBJ2-5
CDR3 DNA: TGTGCCATCAGTGAGTCGACGGGGGAGACCCAGTACTTC
CDR3 protein: CAISESTGETQYF

CDR3 length: 14
D gene: NA
clone size: once
V gene: TRBV5-4
J gene: TRBJ2-7
CDR3 DNA: TGTGCCAGCAGTACGACAGGTTTCAGCTACGAGCAGTACTTC
CDR3 protein: CASSTTGFSYEQYF